The T cell receptor beta chain described here comes from a study of T-cell memory formation after mild COVID-19. Study-wide background: TCR clusters mostly belonged to single donors.

This clonotype was found many times. TCRdb reprocessed the 5' RACE reads via MiXCR and lists one record per CDR3 protein. The table records 350,000 to 450,000 distinct CDR3 sequences, over 25% of them present only once. This sequence originates from an adult woman who had mild COVID-19 (a few samples of this study predate the infection). Cell type and time point are not known. The sample taken for sequencing was PBMCs or a T cell subset sorted from them (not recorded which).

CDR3 residues: CASSPGVADNQPQHF. The DNA for the CDR3 is TGTGCCAGCAGCCCAGGGGTCGCAGATAATCAGCCCCAGCATTTT. J is TRBJ1-5 and V is TRBV6-2 or TRBV6-3; D may be TRBD1 (6 bases). Per the germline V gene, CDR1 is MNHEY and CDR2 is SVGEGT. The CDR3 runs 15 residues. Trimming removed 6 bases at V and 4 bases at J, with 16 bases between.